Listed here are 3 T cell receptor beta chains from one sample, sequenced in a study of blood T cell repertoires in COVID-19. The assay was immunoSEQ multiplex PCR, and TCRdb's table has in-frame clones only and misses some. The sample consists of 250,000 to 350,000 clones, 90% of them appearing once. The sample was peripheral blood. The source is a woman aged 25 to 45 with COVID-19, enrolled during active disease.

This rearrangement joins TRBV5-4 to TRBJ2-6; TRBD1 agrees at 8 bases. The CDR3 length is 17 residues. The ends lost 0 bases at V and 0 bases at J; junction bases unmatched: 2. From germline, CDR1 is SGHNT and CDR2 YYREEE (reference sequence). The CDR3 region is CASSLGTGSSGANVLTF. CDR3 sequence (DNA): TGTGCCAGCAGCTTGGGGACAGGGAGCTCTGGGGCCAACGTCCTGACTTTC.

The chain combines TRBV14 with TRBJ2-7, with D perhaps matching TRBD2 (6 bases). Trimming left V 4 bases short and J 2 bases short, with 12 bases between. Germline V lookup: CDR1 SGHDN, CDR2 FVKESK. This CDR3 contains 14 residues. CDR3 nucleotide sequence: TGTGCCAGCAGCCTCGTTACGGGGGCCTACGAGCAGTACTTC. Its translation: CASSLVTGAYEQYF.

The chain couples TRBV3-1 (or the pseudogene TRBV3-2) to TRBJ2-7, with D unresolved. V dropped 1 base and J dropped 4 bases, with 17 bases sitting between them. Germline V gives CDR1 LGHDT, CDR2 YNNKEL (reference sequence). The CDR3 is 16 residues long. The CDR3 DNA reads TGTGCCAGCAGCCAAGGCAGGTATTACAACCGGTACGAGCAGTACTTC. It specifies CASSQGRYYNRYEQYF.